There are many counts of the clone carrying this T cell receptor (beta chain). Its antigen is still unknown. Authors of the study amplified TCR beta CDR3 regions from RNA transcripts. The study used the HTBI primer set for a first-round RT-PCR of the TCR CDR3. MiXCR, applied by TCRdb to the multiplex PCR reads, yields one record per CDR3 protein. Here the sample spans about 500,000 distinct CDR3 sequences, around 15% being singletons. These data originate in a study of T cells in Graves' hyperthyroidism and ophthalmopathy. The wider study: Peripheral blood was collected at initial diagnosis, before any treatment. General study points: Ophthalmopathy, which appeared later, was predicted by the model a median about 6.8 months before onset.

V lost 10 bases and J 0 bases, leaving 11 bases between the germline ends. From germline, CDR1 is ENHRY and CDR2 SYGVKD. The CDR3 covers 13 residues. This chain joins TRBV10-3 and TRBJ2-3; D assignment may be TRBD1 or TRBD2 (5 bases each). This sequence was found in a woman in her twenties or thirties with Graves' ophthalmopathy. The sample was blood. The CDR3 protein is CATNGASTDTQYF. CDR3 DNA: TGTGCCACCAACGGGGCAAGCACAGATACGCAGTATTTT.